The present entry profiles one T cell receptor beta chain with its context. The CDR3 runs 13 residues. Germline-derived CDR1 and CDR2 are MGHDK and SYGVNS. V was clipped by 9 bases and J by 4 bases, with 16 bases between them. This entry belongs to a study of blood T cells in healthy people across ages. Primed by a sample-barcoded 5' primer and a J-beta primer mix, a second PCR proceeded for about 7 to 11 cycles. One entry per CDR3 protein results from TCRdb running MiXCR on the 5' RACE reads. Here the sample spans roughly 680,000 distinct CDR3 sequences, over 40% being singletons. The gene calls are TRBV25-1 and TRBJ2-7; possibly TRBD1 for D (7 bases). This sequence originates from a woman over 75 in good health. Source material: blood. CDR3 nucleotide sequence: TGTGCCAGTGTACCTGCAGGGGGGTACGAGCAGTACTTC. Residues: CASVPAGGYEQYF.